A single sample gave rise to the 2 T cell receptor beta chains below, sequenced in a study of blood T cells in healthy people across ages. PCR was performed a second time for roughly 7 to 12 cycles using a sample-barcoded 5' primer and a J-beta primer mix. MiXCR was run by TCRdb on the 5' RACE reads, yielding one entry per CDR3 protein. The repertoire has 650,000 to 700,000 distinct CDR3 sequences, 52% of them found once; the top ten carry less than 15%. Sequencing used blood. The receptors originated from a woman at least 80 years old in good health.

This chain joins TRBV27 and TRBJ2-7; D is possibly TRBD1 (5 bases). From germline, CDR1 is MNHEY and CDR2 SMNVEV (reference sequence). The V gene lost 5 bases and the J gene lost 7 bases, with 21 bases spanning the gap. CDR3 length: 15 residues. The CDR3 DNA follows: TGTGCCAGCAGTCCGAAGGATCAGGGATTGAGGGAGCAGTACTTC. Residues: CASSPKDQGLREQYF.

This chain connects TRBV20-1 to TRBJ2-3, with D perhaps matching TRBD2 (6 bases). CDR1 and CDR2 from the germline V gene are DFQATT and SNEGSKA (reference sequence). This CDR3 region has 16 residues. The V gene lost 5 bases and the J gene lost 6 bases, with 24 bases spanning the gap. Here the CDR3 reads CSAAVLGGSLGDTQYF. CDR3 bases: TGCAGTGCTGCCGTCCTTGGGGGGTCTCTAGGGGATACGCAGTATTTT.